What follows describes a single T cell receptor beta chain. CDR1 ENHRY and CDR2 SYGVKD come from the germline V gene. The CDR3 has 13 residues. Between the trimmed V and J ends, which lost 9 bases and 4 bases, there was a span of 13 bases. This table comes from immunoSEQ multiplex PCR, and its TCRdb copy is limited to in-frame clones, with some not included. The sample records about 200,000 clones, approximately 83% being singletons. This sample was taken from a study of blood T cell repertoires in COVID-19. What was sequenced was PBMCs or T cells enriched from blood (not recorded which). This sequence joins TRBV10-3 and TRBJ1-5; maybe TRBD1 (5 bases). The origin of this receptor is a woman in her 40s with acute COVID-19. CDR3 sequence (DNA): TGTGCCATTCGAAAACAGGAAAATCAGCCCCAGCATTTT. It translates to CAIRKQENQPQHF.